This T cell receptor (beta chain) was profiled in a study of T cell responses to AZD1222 COVID-19 vaccine. General observations from the study: Along spike, vaccine-associated CD4 TCRs were found throughout, with dominance at 160-218 and 743-854. Just a handful of AZD1222 recipients were seropositive at baseline.

Points on this clone: Its antigen is not known.

Clones were read by immunoSEQ multiplex PCR, and TCRdb kept only the in-frame ones, dropping some. The repertoire holds 210,000 or so clones, with roughly 94% as singletons. The CDR3 has 15 residues. Germline CDR1 and CDR2: SGHRS and YFSETQ. The V end was cut by 4 bases, the J end by 2 bases, with 16 bases between. The source material was peripheral blood, sampled 28 days after the second dose of the MenACWY control vaccine. The sequence was collected from an adult who received the MenACWY meningococcal vaccine as a control. The chain combines TRBV5-1 with TRBJ2-7; perhaps TRBD2 as D (6 bases). This CDR3 reads CASSPGDGSPYEQYF. In DNA form, the CDR3 reads TGCGCCAGCAGCCCGGGGGACGGTTCTCCCTACGAGCAGTACTTC.